The present T cell receptor beta chain was sequenced within a study of identifying expanded T cells in peripheral blood. Looked up from germline, CDR1 is KGHSH and CDR2 is LQKENI. The V gene lost 5 bases and the J gene lost 7 bases, with 12 bases spanning the gap. The CDR3 totals 13 residues. The table came from immunoSEQ multiplex PCR; TCRdb's copy has only in-frame clones and leaves some out. Among 85,000 to 100,000 clones listed, approximately 88% were seen once. The study, taken as a whole, reports: Clone count variance between approximately two-week samples rose with total template count. Differentially abundant clones: approximately 1.3 between replicates, about 15 at approximately 14 days, approximately 19 at four.

Collection occurred without any documented infections or immune events in donors. Remarks on this clone: What it binds is not known.

Sequenced input: blood. The receptor was isolated from a person between 18 and 75 years old in good health. The chain uses TRBV18 and TRBJ1-5; the D gene is possibly TRBD1 (5 bases). CDR3 DNA sequence: TGTGCCAGCTCAAAACTCGGGGGACAGCCCCAGCATTTT. The encoded protein is CASSKLGGQPQHF. The complete variable domain, with remaining parts taken from reference TRBV18 and TRBJ1-5, reads NAGVMQNPRHLVRRRGQEARLRCSPMKGHSHVYWYRQLPEEGLKFMVYLQKENIIDESGMPKERFSAEFPKEGPSILRIQQVVRGDSAAYFCASSKLGGQPQHFGDGTRLSIL.